Listed below are T cell receptor beta chains from one sample, sequenced in a study of CD8+ T cells in alopecia areata. Profiling relied on immunoSEQ multiplex PCR, and the TCRdb table lists in-frame clones only, not all of them. The sample lists about 98,000 clones; roughly two fifths were seen once. Sequencing input: CD4+ T cells sorted from blood. The receptors shown here come from a human donor with alopecia areata. The CDR3 runs from the conserved cysteine through the conserved F or W. A D gene is named only where the DNA matches it firmly. For some rows the clone size is stated as once, few or many, or as a class when expanded; others skip it.

CDR3 protein: CASSQDSGANVLTF
CDR3 DNA: TGCGCCAGCAGCCAGGACTCTGGGGCCAACGTCCTGACTTTC
V gene: TRBV4-3
clone size: .
D gene: .
CDR3 length: 14
J gene: TRBJ2-6

CDR3 protein: CASSPSLRGGSYEQYF
CDR3 DNA: TGTGCCAGCAGTCCTAGCTTGCGGGGGGGCTCCTACGAGCAGTACTTC
V gene: TRBV7-2
clone size: .
D gene: TRBD2
CDR3 length: 16
J gene: TRBJ2-7

CDR3 protein: CSVDEGGTGELFF
CDR3 DNA: TGCAGCGTTGATGAAGGGGGCACCGGGGAGCTGTTTTTT
V gene: TRBV29-1
clone size: .
D gene: .
CDR3 length: 13
J gene: TRBJ2-2

CDR3 protein: CASSESVNRFF
CDR3 DNA: TGTGCCAGCAGTGAATCGGTCAACCGTTTCTTT
V gene: TRBV2
clone size: .
D gene: .
CDR3 length: 11
J gene: TRBJ1-1

CDR3 protein: CSGSSTSSYEQYF
CDR3 DNA: TGCAGCGGGAGTAGCACTTCGTCCTACGAGCAGTACTTC
V gene: TRBV29-1
clone size: .
D gene: .
CDR3 length: 13
J gene: TRBJ2-7

CDR3 protein: CASLGQHNQPQHF
CDR3 DNA: TGTGCCAGCCTTGGACAGCACAATCAGCCCCAGCATTTT
V gene: TRBV2
clone size: .
D gene: .
CDR3 length: 13
J gene: TRBJ1-5

CDR3 protein: CAWSRGEYEQYF
CDR3 DNA: TGTGCCTGGAGTAGGGGGGAATACGAGCAGTACTTC
V gene: TRBV30
clone size: .
D gene: .
CDR3 length: 12
J gene: TRBJ2-7

CDR3 protein: CASREGGIETQYF
CDR3 DNA: TGTGCCAGCAGGGAAGGGGGGATCGAGACCCAGTACTTC
V gene: TRBV28
clone size: medium-sized
D gene: .
CDR3 length: 13
J gene: TRBJ2-5

CDR3 protein: CASSPLQDKVNIQYF
CDR3 DNA: TGTGCCAGCTCACCGCTCCAGGACAAGGTCAACATTCAGTACTTC
V gene: TRBV18
clone size: .
D gene: .
CDR3 length: 15
J gene: TRBJ2-4

CDR3 protein: CASPSESRETQYF
CDR3 DNA: TGTGCCAGCCCGAGCGAGAGCAGGGAGACCCAGTACTTC
V gene: TRBV2
clone size: .
D gene: .
CDR3 length: 13
J gene: TRBJ2-5

CDR3 protein: CSVIQGASGELFF
CDR3 DNA: TGCAGCGTCATACAGGGGGCGAGCGGGGAGCTGTTTTTT
V gene: TRBV29-1
clone size: .
D gene: TRBD1
CDR3 length: 13
J gene: TRBJ2-2

CDR3 protein: CSATVEGSYEQYF
CDR3 DNA: TGCAGCGCTACGGTCGAGGGGTCCTACGAGCAGTACTTC
V gene: TRBV29-1
clone size: few
D gene: .
CDR3 length: 13
J gene: TRBJ2-7

CDR3 protein: CASSSRDRGPGF
CDR3 DNA: TGTGCCAGCAGCTCCCGGGACAGGGGGCCGGGCTTC
V gene: TRBV13
clone size: many
D gene: TRBD1
CDR3 length: 12
J gene: TRBJ1-2

CDR3 protein: CASSYPGSTTYEQYF
CDR3 DNA: TGTGCCAGCAGCTACCCGGGGTCTACTACCTACGAGCAGTACTTC
V gene: TRBV7-2
clone size: few
D gene: .
CDR3 length: 15
J gene: TRBJ2-7

CDR3 protein: CASSPGWGTEAFF
CDR3 DNA: TGCGCCAGCAGCCCCGGGTGGGGCACTGAAGCTTTCTTT
V gene: TRBV5-1
clone size: .
D gene: .
CDR3 length: 13
J gene: TRBJ1-1

CDR3 protein: CSVEDLVRQGEAFF
CDR3 DNA: TGCAGCGTTGAAGATTTAGTCAGACAGGGGGAAGCTTTCTTT
V gene: TRBV29-1
clone size: .
D gene: TRBD1
CDR3 length: 14
J gene: TRBJ1-1

CDR3 protein: CSVDRGRETQYF
CDR3 DNA: TGCAGCGTCGACAGGGGGCGGGAGACCCAGTACTTC
V gene: TRBV29-1
clone size: few
D gene: TRBD1
CDR3 length: 12
J gene: TRBJ2-5

CDR3 protein: CSVAPGQGIYEQYF
CDR3 DNA: TGCAGCGTTGCCCCGGGACAGGGGATCTACGAGCAGTACTTC
V gene: TRBV29-1
clone size: .
D gene: TRBD1
CDR3 length: 14
J gene: TRBJ2-7

CDR3 protein: CASSASSYEQYF
CDR3 DNA: TGTGCCAGCAGTGCCTCCTCCTACGAGCAGTACTTC
V gene: TRBV28
clone size: few
D gene: .
CDR3 length: 12
J gene: TRBJ2-7

CDR3 protein: CAWSVLARRETQYF
CDR3 DNA: TGTGCCTGGAGTGTATTAGCTCGGCGGGAGACCCAGTACTTC
V gene: TRBV30
clone size: .
D gene: .
CDR3 length: 14
J gene: TRBJ2-5

CDR3 protein: CASSLQSLYEQYF
CDR3 DNA: TGTGCCAGCAGCTTGCAGTCGCTCTACGAGCAGTACTTC
V gene: TRBV7-2
clone size: .
D gene: .
CDR3 length: 13
J gene: TRBJ2-7

CDR3 protein: CASRLAGGGDEQFF
CDR3 DNA: TGCGCCAGCAGACTAGCGGGAGGCGGCGATGAGCAGTTCTTC
V gene: TRBV10-2
clone size: .
D gene: TRBD2
CDR3 length: 14
J gene: TRBJ2-1